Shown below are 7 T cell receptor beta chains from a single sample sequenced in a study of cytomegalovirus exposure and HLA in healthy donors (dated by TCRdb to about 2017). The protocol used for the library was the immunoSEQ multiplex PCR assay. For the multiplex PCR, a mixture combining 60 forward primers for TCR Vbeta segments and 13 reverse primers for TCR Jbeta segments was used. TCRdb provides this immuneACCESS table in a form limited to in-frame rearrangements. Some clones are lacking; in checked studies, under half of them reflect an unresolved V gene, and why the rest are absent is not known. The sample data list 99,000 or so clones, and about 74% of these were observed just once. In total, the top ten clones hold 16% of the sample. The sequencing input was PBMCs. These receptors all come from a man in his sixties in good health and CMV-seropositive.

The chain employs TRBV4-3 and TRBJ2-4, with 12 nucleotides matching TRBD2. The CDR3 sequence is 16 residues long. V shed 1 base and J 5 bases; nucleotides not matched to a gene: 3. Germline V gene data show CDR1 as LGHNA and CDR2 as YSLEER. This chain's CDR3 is CASSQAASGGENIQYF. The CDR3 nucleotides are TGCGCCAGCAGCCAAGCGGCTAGCGGGGGGGAAAACATTCAGTACTTC.

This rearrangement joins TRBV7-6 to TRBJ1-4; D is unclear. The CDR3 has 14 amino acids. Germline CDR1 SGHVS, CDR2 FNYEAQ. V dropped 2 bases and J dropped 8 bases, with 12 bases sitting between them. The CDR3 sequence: CASSLSGSGEKLFF. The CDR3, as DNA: TGTGCCAGCAGCTTAAGCGGATCGGGCGAAAAACTGTTTTTT.

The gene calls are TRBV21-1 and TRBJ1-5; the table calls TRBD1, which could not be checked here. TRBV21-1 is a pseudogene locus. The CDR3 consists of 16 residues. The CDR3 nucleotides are TGTGCCAGCAGCAAGGGGGCAGGGGTTGGCAATCAGCCCCAGCATTTT. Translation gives CASSKGAGVGNQPQHF.

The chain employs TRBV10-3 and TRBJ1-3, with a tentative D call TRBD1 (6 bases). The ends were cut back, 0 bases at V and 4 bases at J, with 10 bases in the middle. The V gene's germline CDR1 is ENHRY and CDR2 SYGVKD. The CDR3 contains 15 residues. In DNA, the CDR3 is TGTGCCATCAGTGAGTCCGTCGGGACAGGAAACACCATATATTTT. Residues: CAISESVGTGNTIYF.

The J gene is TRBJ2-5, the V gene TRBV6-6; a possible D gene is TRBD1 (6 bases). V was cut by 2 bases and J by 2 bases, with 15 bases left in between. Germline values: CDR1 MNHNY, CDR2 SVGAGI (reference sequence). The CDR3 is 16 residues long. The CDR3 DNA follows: TGTGCCAGCAGTTACGGGGTTCAGGGGAATCAAGAGACCCAGTACTTC. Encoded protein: CASSYGVQGNQETQYF.

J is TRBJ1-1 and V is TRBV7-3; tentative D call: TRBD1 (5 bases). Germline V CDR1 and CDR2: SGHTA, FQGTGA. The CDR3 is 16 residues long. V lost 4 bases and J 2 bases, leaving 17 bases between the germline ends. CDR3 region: CASSSNPIRANTEAFF. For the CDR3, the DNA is TGTGCCAGCAGCTCCAACCCCATCAGGGCAAACACTGAAGCTTTCTTT.

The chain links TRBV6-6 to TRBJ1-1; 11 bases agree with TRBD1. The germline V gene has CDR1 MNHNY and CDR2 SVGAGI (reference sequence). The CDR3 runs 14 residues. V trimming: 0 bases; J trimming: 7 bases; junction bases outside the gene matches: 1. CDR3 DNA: TGTGCCAGCAGTTACTCGGGGACAGGGGGTGAAGCTTTCTTT. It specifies CASSYSGTGGEAFF.